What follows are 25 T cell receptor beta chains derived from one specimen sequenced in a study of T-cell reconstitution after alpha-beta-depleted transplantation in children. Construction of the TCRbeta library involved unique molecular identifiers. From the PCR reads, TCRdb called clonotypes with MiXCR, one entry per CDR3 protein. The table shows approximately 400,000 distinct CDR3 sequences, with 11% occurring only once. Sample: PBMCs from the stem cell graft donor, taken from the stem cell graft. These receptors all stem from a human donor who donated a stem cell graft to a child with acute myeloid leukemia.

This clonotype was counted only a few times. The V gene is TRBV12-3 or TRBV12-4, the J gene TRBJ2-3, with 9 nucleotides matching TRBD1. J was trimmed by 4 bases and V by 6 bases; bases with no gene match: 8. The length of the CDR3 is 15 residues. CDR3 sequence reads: CASRRQGEGPDTQYF. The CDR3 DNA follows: TGTGCCAGCAGGAGACAGGGGGAGGGCCCAGATACGCAGTATTTT.

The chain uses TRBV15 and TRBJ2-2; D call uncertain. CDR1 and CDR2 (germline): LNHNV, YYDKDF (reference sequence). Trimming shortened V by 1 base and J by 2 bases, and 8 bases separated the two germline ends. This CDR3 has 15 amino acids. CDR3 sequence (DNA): TGTGCCACCAGCAGAGCTGGGGTTAACACCGGGGAGCTGTTTTTT. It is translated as CATSRAGVNTGELFF.

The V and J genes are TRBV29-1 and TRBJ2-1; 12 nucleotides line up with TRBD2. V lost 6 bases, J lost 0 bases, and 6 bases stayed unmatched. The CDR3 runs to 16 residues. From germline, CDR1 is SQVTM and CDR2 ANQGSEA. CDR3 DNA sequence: TGCAGCGTGGACGCGACTAGCGGGGGCTCCTACAATGAGCAGTTCTTC. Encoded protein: CSVDATSGGSYNEQFF.

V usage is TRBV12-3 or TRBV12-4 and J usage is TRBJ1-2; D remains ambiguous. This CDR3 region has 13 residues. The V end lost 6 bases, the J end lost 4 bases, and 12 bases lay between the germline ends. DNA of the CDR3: TGTGCCAGCAGGCTCACGCAGCCCTATGGCTACACCTTC. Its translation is CASRLTQPYGYTF.

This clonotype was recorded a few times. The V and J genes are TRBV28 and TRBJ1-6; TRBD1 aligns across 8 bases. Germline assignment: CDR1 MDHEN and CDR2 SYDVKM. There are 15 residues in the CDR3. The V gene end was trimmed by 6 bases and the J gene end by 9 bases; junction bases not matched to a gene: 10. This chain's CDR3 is CASRRPGQVGSPLHF. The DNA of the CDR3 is TGTGCCAGCAGGAGGCCGGGACAGGTTGGTTCACCCCTCCACTTT.

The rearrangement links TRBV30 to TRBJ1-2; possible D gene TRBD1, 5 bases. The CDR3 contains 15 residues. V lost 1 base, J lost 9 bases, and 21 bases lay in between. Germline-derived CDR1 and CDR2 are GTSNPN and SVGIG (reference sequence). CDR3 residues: CAWSGHGTFARSYTF. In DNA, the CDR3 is TGTGCCTGGAGTGGGCACGGGACTTTCGCGAGGAGCTACACCTTC.

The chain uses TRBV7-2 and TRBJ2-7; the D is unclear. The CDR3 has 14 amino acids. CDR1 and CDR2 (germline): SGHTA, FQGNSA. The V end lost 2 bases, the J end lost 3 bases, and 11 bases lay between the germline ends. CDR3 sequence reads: CASSLIVSSYEQYF. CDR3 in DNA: TGTGCCAGCAGCTTAATTGTCTCCAGCTACGAGCAGTACTTC.

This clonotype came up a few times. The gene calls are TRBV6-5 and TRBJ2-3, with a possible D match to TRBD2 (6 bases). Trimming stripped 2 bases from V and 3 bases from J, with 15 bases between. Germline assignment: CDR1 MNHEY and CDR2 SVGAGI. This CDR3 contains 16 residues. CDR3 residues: CASSYDFLAGTDTQYF. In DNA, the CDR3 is TGTGCCAGCAGTTACGACTTCTTGGCGGGAACAGATACGCAGTATTTT.

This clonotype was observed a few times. The CDR3 region is CSAKRQGTNEKLFF. CDR3 nucleotides: TGCAGTGCCAAAAGACAGGGGACTAATGAAAAACTGTTTTTT. V usage is TRBV20-1 and J usage is TRBJ1-4, with TRBD1 identical over 8 bases. The J segment lost 2 bases and the V segment lost 6 bases, leaving 5 bases of the junction unmatched. Germline CDR1 and CDR2: DFQATT and SNEGSKA (reference sequence). The CDR3 contains 14 residues.

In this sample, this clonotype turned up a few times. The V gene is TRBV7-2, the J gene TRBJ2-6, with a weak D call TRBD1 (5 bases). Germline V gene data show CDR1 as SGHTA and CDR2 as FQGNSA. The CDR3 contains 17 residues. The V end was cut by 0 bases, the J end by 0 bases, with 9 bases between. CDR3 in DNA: TGTGCCAGCAGCTTAGCGAGGACACGCTCTGGGGCCAACGTCCTGACTTTC. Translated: CASSLARTRSGANVLTF.

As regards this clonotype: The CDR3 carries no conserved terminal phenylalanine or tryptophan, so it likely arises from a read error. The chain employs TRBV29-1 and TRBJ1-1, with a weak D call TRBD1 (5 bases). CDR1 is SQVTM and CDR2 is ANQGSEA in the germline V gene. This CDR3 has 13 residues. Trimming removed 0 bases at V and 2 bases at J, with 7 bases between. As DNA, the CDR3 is TGCAGCGTTGAAGACAGGGAAAACACTGAAGCTTTCCTT. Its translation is CSVEDRENTEAFL.

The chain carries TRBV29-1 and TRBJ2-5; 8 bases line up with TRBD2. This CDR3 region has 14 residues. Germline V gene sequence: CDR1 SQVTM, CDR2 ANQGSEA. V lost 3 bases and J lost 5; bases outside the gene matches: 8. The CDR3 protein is CSVETAGGRETQYF. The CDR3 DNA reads TGCAGCGTTGAGACGGCGGGGGGCAGGGAGACCCAGTACTTC.

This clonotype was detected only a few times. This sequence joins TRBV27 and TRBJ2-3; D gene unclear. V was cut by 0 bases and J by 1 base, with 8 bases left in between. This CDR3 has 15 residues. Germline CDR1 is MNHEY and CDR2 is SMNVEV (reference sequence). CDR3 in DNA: TGTGCCAGCAGTTTATCACCCCATGGCACAGATACGCAGTATTTT. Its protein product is CASSLSPHGTDTQYF.

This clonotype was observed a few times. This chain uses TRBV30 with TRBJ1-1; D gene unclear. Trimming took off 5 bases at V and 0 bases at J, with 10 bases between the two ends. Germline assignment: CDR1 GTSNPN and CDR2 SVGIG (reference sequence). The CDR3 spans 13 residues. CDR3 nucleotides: TGTGCCTGGTCCCACGGGCTGAACACTGAAGCTTTCTTT. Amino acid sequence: CAWSHGLNTEAFF.

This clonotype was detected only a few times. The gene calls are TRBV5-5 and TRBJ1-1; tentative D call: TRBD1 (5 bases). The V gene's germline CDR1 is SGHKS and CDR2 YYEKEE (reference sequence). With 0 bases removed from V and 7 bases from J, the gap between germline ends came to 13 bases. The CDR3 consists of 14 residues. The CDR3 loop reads CASSLGPGGFEAFF. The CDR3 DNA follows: TGTGCCAGCAGCTTGGGTCCCGGGGGATTTGAAGCTTTCTTT.

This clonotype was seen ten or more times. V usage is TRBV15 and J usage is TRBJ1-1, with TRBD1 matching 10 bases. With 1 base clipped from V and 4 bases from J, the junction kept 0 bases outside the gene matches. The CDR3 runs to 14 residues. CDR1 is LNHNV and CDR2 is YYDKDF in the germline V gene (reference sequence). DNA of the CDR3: TGTGCCACCAGCAGAGGGACAGGGGGCACTGAAGCTTTCTTT. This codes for CATSRGTGGTEAFF.

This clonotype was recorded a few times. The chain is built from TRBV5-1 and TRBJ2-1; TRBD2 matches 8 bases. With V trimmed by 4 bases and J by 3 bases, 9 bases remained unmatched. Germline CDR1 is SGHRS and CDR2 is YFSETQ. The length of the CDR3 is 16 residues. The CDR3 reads CASSELAGSRYNEQFF. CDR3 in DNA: TGCGCCAGCAGCGAATTAGCGGGATCTCGCTACAATGAGCAGTTCTTC.

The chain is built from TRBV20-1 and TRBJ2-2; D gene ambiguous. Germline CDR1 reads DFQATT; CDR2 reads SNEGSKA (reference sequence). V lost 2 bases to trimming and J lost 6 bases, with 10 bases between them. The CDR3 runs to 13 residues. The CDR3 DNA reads TGCAGTGCTAGACGGCTAGTGGCCGGGGAGCTGTTTTTT. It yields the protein CSARRLVAGELFF.

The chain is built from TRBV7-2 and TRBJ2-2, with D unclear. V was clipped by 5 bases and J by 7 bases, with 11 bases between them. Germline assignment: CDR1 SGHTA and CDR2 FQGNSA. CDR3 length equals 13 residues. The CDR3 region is CASSRGLNGELFF. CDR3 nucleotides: TGTGCCAGCAGCCGAGGCCTAAACGGGGAGCTGTTTTTT. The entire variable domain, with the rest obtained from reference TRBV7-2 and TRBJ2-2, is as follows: GAGVSQSPSNKVTEKGKDVELRCDPISGHTALYWYRQSLGQGLEFLIYFQGNSAPDKSGLPSDRFSAERTGGSVSTLTIQRTQQEDSAVYLCASSRGLNGELFFGEGSRLTVL.

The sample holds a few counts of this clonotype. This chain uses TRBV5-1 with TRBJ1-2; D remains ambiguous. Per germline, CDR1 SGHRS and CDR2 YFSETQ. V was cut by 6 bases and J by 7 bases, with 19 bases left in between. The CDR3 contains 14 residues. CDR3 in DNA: TGCGCCAGCACCGCAACGCCAGGAGTCTCTGGCTACACCTTC. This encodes CASTATPGVSGYTF. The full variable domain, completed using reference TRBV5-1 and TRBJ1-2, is KAGVTQTPRYLIKTRGQQVTLSCSPISGHRSVSWYQQTPGQGLQFLFEYFSETQRNKGNFPGRFSGRQFSNSRSEMNVSTLELGDSALYLCASTATPGVSGYTFGSGTRLTVV.

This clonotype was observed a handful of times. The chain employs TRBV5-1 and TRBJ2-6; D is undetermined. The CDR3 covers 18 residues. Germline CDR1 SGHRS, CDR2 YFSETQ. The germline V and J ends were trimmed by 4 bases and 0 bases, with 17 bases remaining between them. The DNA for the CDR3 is TGCGCCAGCAGCCTCCGGGTACAGTCCTCCTCTGGGGCCAACGTCCTGACTTTC. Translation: CASSLRVQSSSGANVLTF. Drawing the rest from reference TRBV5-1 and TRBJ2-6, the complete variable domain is KAGVTQTPRYLIKTRGQQVTLSCSPISGHRSVSWYQQTPGQGLQFLFEYFSETQRNKGNFPGRFSGRQFSNSRSEMNVSTLELGDSALYLCASSLRVQSSSGANVLTFGAGSRLTVL.

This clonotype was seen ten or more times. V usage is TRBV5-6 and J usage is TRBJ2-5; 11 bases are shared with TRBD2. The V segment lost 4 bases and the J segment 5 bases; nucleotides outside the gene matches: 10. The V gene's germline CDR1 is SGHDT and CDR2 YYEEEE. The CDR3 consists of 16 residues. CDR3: CASSGGSGGVVETQYF. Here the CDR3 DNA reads TGTGCCAGCAGCGGGGGTAGCGGGGGGGTGGTGGAGACCCAGTACTTC.

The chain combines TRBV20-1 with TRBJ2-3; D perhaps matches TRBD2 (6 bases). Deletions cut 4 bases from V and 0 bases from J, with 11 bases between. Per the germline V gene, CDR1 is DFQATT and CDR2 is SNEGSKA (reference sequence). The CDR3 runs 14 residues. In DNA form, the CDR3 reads TGCAGTGCTACAATGCGGGGAAGCACAGATACGCAGTATTTT. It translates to CSATMRGSTDTQYF.

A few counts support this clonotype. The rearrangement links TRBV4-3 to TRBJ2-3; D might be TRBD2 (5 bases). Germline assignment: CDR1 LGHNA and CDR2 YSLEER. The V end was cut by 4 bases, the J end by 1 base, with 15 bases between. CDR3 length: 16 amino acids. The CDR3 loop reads CASSPGEGYGTDTQYF. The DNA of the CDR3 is TGCGCCAGCAGCCCCGGCGAGGGCTACGGCACAGATACGCAGTATTTT.

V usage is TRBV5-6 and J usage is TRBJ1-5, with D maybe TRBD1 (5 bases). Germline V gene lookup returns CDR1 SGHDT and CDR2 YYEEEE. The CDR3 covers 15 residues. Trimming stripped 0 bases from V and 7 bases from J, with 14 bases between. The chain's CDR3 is CASSLGSTGEQPQHF. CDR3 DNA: TGTGCCAGCAGCTTGGGTTCGACGGGGGAGCAGCCCCAGCATTTT.